This paragraph covers one T cell receptor (beta chain) sequence. Antigen unknown. The sorted-subset replicate PCRs were given 200 ng DNA, which is tens of thousands of T cell genomes. Clones were sequenced by immunoSEQ multiplex PCR, and TCRdb holds only the in-frame ones, with some missing. The sample includes about 300,000 clones, about 74% of them seen just once. The source of the sample is a study of shared clonotypes between healthy human individuals. Overall study results and limits: About 5% was the fraction of naive CD4 clonotypes found shared across a few donors. Incompleteness in sorted-subset sequencing, despite large depth, was shown by rarefaction.

This CDR3 contains 13 residues. The V end was cut by 2 bases, the J end by 5 bases, with 10 bases between. Germline V CDR1 and CDR2: SGHRS, YFSETQ. The TCR originated in a man aged 25-45 years in good health. The chain joins TRBV5-1 to TRBJ2-5; D remains ambiguous. The sequenced sample was memory CD4+ T cells sorted from blood. Described subset: CD45RA-negative fraction. The CDR3 reads CASSFSPGETQYF. CDR3 in DNA: TGCGCCAGCAGCTTTAGTCCCGGGGAGACCCAGTACTTC.